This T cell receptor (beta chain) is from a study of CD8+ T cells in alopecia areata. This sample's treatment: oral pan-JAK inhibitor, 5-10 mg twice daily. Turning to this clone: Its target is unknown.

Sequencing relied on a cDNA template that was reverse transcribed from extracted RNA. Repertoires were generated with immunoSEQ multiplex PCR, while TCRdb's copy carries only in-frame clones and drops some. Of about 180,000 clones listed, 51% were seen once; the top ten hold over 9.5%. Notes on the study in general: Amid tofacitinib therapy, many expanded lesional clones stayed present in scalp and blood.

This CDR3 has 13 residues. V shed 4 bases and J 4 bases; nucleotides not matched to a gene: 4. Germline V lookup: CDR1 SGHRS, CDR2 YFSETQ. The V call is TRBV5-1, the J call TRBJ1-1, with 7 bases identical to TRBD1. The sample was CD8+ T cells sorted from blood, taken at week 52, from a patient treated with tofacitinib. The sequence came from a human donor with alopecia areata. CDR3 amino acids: CASSLGQTTEAFF. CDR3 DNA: TGCGCCAGCAGCCTGGGACAGACCACTGAAGCTTTCTTT.